This T cell receptor beta chain was sequenced during a study of blood T cell repertoires in COVID-19. This CDR3 is built from 12 residues. Unmatched junction bases numbered 3, after V lost 2 bases and J lost 8 bases. Germline V gene lookup returns CDR1 SGHDT and CDR2 YYEEEE. Using immunoSEQ multiplex PCR, the repertoire was profiled, and TCRdb retains in-frame clones only, with some absent. Altogether 65,000 to 80,000 clones are present, roughly 89% being singletons, with the ten largest covering about 4.8%. V usage is TRBV5-6 and J usage is TRBJ1-1; 7 positions agree with TRBD1. Specimen: peripheral blood. The sequence came from a middle-aged man with active COVID-19. The CDR3 DNA is TGTGCCAGCAGCTTACAGGGGTTAGAAGCTTTCTTT. Its translation: CASSLQGLEAFF. The full variable domain, in which reference TRBV5-6 and TRBJ1-1 provide the parts outside the CDR3, is DAGVTQSPTHLIKTRGQQVTLRCSPKSGHDTVSWYQQALGQGPQFIFQYYEEEERQRGNFPDRFSGHQFPNYSSELNVNALLLGDSALYLCASSLQGLEAFFGQGTRLTVV.